This T cell receptor beta chain emerged from a study of blood T cell repertoires in COVID-19 (dated by TCRdb to 2018 to 2020). In the study overall: The collaborator samples originated in the United States, Italy and Spain and spanned the acute and convalescent phases of COVID-19. The prospective study material was composed of cDNA or gDNA derived from T cells, B-cell-depleted T cells, or PBMCs. Subjects who had been exposed to COVID-19, were actively infected with it, or had recovered from it provided the deeply sampled blood TCRbeta repertoires that made up the dataset. A freely available public database, intended as a resource for researchers studying the immune response to SARS-CoV-2, is where the repertoires were released. Samples came from the ongoing ImmuneRACE study (first 160 participants) plus 1,254 subjects from 6 global collaborators. A de-identified subject ID, COVID-19 status, age in years and sex were almost always included in the sample metadata. Where HLA class I and class II types were available, the types were taken from metadata supplied by the sample provider, not from assay-based typing.

For this clone: The antigen this receptor binds is unknown. The sample holds no much larger clone one base away, and base qualities are not on file.

From the cysteine up to the phenylalanine, the CDR3 has a length of 17 residues. CDR3 DNA only is kept here, 51 bases in frame from base 1. Trimming removed 4 bases from V and 2 bases from J; the gene matches leave 8 bases unexplained. The germline V gene (reference sequence) gives CDR1 as LGHDT and CDR2 as YNNKEL. Collaborating institutions collected whole blood in K2EDTA tubes following their own protocols. For TCRbeta analysis, collaborators shipped samples in one of three forms: frozen whole blood, isolated PBMCs, or DNA extracted from either of those sample types. What the research found in general, with its limitations: The amount of clinical and demographic metadata varied by source and participant and was provided uncurated.

TCRbeta CDR3 regions were amplified from genomic DNA by means of the immunoSEQ Assay, a bias-controlled multiplex PCR. On the authors' methods: The number of nucleated cells in each sample was estimated by amplification of reference gene primers within the assay. Sequence reads were collapsed and filtered to measure the absolute abundance of every unique TCRbeta CDR3 rearrangement. For each sample, productive Simpson clonality was calculated as the square root of Simpson's diversity index over productive rearrangements. TCRdb re-hosts the immuneACCESS table, in-frame sequences only. Its copies lack some clones; in the studies checked, an unresolved V gene accounts for under half of them, and the cause for the rest is not known. V, J and clone size are those of that table, while D and trimming were read from the DNA. The sample table records around 170,000 clones; about four fifths of these occur just once. Roughly 6.1% of the sample comes from the top ten.

The receptor was derived from a woman in her thirties or forties with acute or convalescent COVID-19. What was sequenced was peripheral blood. The V and J genes are TRBV3-1 (or the pseudogene TRBV3-2) and TRBJ2-7; 13 central bases correspond to TRBD2. The sequenced DNA: TGTGCCAGCAGCCCGAGACTAGCGGGGGGTACAACCTACGAGCAGTACTTC. Translated, this is CASSPRLAGGTTYEQYF.